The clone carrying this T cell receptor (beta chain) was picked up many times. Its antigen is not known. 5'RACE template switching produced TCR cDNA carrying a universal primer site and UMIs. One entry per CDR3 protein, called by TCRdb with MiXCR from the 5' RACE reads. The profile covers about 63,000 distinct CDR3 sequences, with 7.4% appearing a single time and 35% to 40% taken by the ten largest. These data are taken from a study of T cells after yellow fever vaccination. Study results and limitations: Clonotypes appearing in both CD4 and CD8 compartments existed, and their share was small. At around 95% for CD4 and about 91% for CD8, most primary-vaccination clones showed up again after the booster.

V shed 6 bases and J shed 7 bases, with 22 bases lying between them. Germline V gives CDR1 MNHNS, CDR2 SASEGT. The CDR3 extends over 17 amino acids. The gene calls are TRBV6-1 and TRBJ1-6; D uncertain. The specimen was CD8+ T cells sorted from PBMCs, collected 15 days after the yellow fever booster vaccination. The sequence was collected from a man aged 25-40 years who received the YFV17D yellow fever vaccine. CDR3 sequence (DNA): TGTGCCAGCAGCCGACTGGACGCCCAGTCGGGAAATTCACCCCTCCACTTT. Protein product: CASSRLDAQSGNSPLHF.